Described below is a single T cell receptor beta chain sequence and its context. This clone occurred once. It lacks a known antigen. No per-base quality is available; no much larger clone lies one base away. This entry comes from a study of T cell changes during pregnancy in multiple sclerosis (dated by TCRdb to between 2017 and 2020). In the study overall: Changes in the T cell repertoire over the course of pregnancy were examined in this study in women with multiple sclerosis.

The library was prepared using the immunoSEQ multiplex PCR assay. TCRdb holds this immuneACCESS table with in-frame rearrangements only. Some clones are missing; in checked studies, unresolved V genes explain under half, and the rest has no known cause. For this sample the table gives over 60,000 clones, of which around 89% were detected only once. About 2.5% of the sample is held by the ten biggest clonotypes. Reading from cysteine to phenylalanine, the CDR3 counts 16 amino acids. Just CDR3 DNA is preserved here, 48 bases in frame from base 1. The germline V and J ends show losses of 2 bases and 3 bases respectively, and no gene match explains 4 bases of the junction. The germline V gene specifies LGHNA as CDR1 and YSLEER as CDR2.

The receptor chain draws on TRBV4-3 and TRBJ1-4, and TRBD1 aligns with 9 junction nucleotides. This receptor was identified in a female donor with multiple sclerosis, enrolled in a pregnancy study. The sequenced sample was peripheral blood, obtained in the first trimester of pregnancy. The CDR3 region: CASSQNRGQANEKLFF. Read as DNA, the sequence is TGCGCCAGCAGCCAAAACAGGGGGCAGGCTAATGAAAAACTGTTTTTT.